The rows below give T cell receptor beta chains drawn from one sample of a study of shared clonotypes between healthy human individuals. Produced via immunoSEQ multiplex PCR; TCRdb's table is partial and in-frame only. Of 650,000 to 700,000 clones in the sample, about nine tenths are singletons; the top ten hold more than 30%. Sequences were obtained from memory CD8+ T cells from PBMCs. The receptors derive from a man in his late teens or twenties in good health. Some clones in this sample may be carry-over from other donors' samples. The CDR3 runs from the conserved cysteine through the conserved F or W. The D gene is left open where the match is weak. Size tells how often a clone was seen (once, few, many) or the class of an expanded clone, and some rows leave it out.

J gene,V gene,D gene,clone size,CDR3 DNA,CDR3 protein
TRBJ1-2,TRBV7-9,NA,NA,TGTGCCAGCAGCTTAGCGGGCCCATGGTATGGCTACACCTTC,CASSLAGPWYGYTF
TRBJ2-5,TRBV11-2,TRBD2,NA,TGTGCCAGCGGTCTAGCGGGAGATAGGAAGGAGGAGACCCAGTACTTC,CASGLAGDRKEETQYF
TRBJ1-3,TRBV7-8,NA,NA,TGTGCCAGCAGCTTACCGGGAACCAACTCTGGAAACACCATATATTTT,CASSLPGTNSGNTIYF
TRBJ2-7,TRBV28,TRBD2,NA,TGTGCCAGCAGTTCGCTCACCCGGACTAGCGGGAGCCTCTACGAGCAGTACTTC,CASSSLTRTSGSLYEQYF
TRBJ2-7,TRBV4-3,TRBD2,NA,TGCGCCAGCAGCCAAAGCGGGAGGGCGCAGGAGCAGTACTTC,CASSQSGRAQEQYF
TRBJ2-1,TRBV19,NA,NA,TGTGCCAGTAGCTTAGGTGCATTCTCCTACAATGAGCAGTTCTTC,CASSLGAFSYNEQFF
TRBJ1-2,TRBV29-1,NA,NA,TGCAGCGTTGACCGGGACCCCCTTAATGGCTACACCTTC,CSVDRDPLNGYTF
TRBJ1-6,TRBV28,TRBD1,NA,TGTGCCAGCAGTTTTATCTACCGGGACAGGGAGGATTCACCCCTCCACTTT,CASSFIYRDREDSPLHF
TRBJ2-7,TRBV25-1,TRBD1,NA,TGTGCCAGCAGTGGTCGGGACAGGAGCGGCCACTCCTACGAGCAGTACTTC,CASSGRDRSGHSYEQYF
TRBJ1-5,TRBV7-9,NA,NA,TGTGCCAGCAGCTTAGGGTACAGCAATCAGCCCCAGCATTTT,CASSLGYSNQPQHF
TRBJ1-3,TRBV2,NA,NA,TGTGCCAGCAGAAACACAGGGAAGGACACCATATATTTT,CASRNTGKDTIYF
TRBJ2-7,TRBV28,TRBD2,NA,TGTGCCAGCAGTCTAGCGGCCTCCTACGAGCAGTACTTC,CASSLAASYEQYF
TRBJ2-2,TRBV9,TRBD1,NA,TGTGCCAGCAGCGTAGCGGGGACAGGCACCGGGGAGCTGTTTTTT,CASSVAGTGTGELFF
TRBJ1-1,TRBV25-1,NA,few,TGTGCCAGCAGAGGGGGGACGGAGCTTGAAGCTTTCTTT,CASRGGTELEAFF
TRBJ2-1,TRBV27,TRBD2,NA,TGTGCCAGTCAGCGAACCGAGGGACTAGCTGCTTACAATGAGCAGTTCTTC,CASQRTEGLAAYNEQFF
TRBJ1-2,TRBV28,NA,NA,TGTGCCAGCAGTTTACCAGGCATCGACTATGGCTACACCTTC,CASSLPGIDYGYTF
TRBJ2-5,TRBV9,TRBD1,once,TGTGCCAGCAGCGCCTCAAGGGATACCGGGACAGCCCAAGAGACCCAGTACTTC,CASSASRDTGTAQETQYF
TRBJ2-2,TRBV9,TRBD2,NA,TGTGCCAGCAGCGTCCCCACTAGCGGTACGAACACCGGGGAGCTGTTTTTT,CASSVPTSGTNTGELFF
TRBJ2-5,TRBV6-5,TRBD1,NA,TGTGCCAGCAGTTACCTGGGACAGTCGGACGAGACCCAGTACTTC,CASSYLGQSDETQYF
TRBJ2-7,TRBV11-1,TRBD1,once,TGTGCCAGCAGCTTAGACCATGGACAGGGGGCCTACGAGCAGTACTTC,CASSLDHGQGAYEQYF
TRBJ2-7,TRBV11-2,TRBD1,NA,TGTGCCAGCATCGGGACAGGGGGCCACGAGCAGTACTTC,CASIGTGGHEQYF
TRBJ2-3,TRBV7-9,NA,NA,TGTGCCAGCAGCTTAGTTGTGCCCGGCGCAGATACGCAGTATTTT,CASSLVVPGADTQYF
TRBJ2-7,TRBV7-2,NA,once,TGTGCCAGCAGCTCCGTAGGGGGGACGGGCGCCGAGCAGTACTTC,CASSSVGGTGAEQYF
TRBJ2-7,TRBV28,NA,once,TGTGCCAGCAGTTTGCCGGCTCAGCTAGACCAAAGCTCCTACGAGCAGTACTTC,CASSLPAQLDQSSYEQYF
TRBJ2-7,TRBV5-1,TRBD1,NA,TGCGCCAGCAGCTTGGCCAGGGGGCAATACGAGCAGTACTTC,CASSLARGQYEQYF
TRBJ2-3,TRBV9,TRBD2,NA,TGTGCCAGCAGAGGGGCGGGAGAATTCTCAGATACGCAGTATTTT,CASRGAGEFSDTQYF
TRBJ2-2,TRBV27,NA,NA,TGTGCCAGCAGTTTGTTCAGGGGGGGAACCGGGGAGCTGTTTTTT,CASSLFRGGTGELFF
TRBJ2-1,TRBV28,TRBD2,NA,TGTGCCAGCAGTCTCGGGACTAGCGGGAGGGCCGGCAATGAGCAGTTCTTC,CASSLGTSGRAGNEQFF
TRBJ1-1,TRBV27,NA,NA,TGTGCCAGCAGTTCAGTAGAAGAGAACACTGAAGCTTTCTTT,CASSSVEENTEAFF
TRBJ2-3,TRBV5-5,TRBD1,NA,TGTGCCAGCAGCCGGACAGGGGTCTACACAGATACGCAGTATTTT,CASSRTGVYTDTQYF
TRBJ2-3,TRBV6-5,TRBD2,NA,TGTGCCAGCAGTTTCACCAGCGGGAGAGGCGCGGATACGCAGTATTTT,CASSFTSGRGADTQYF
TRBJ2-2,TRBV28,TRBD2,NA,TGTGCCAGCAGTCCCCTCCGGGACTACCCCCGTAGGGCCGGGGAGCTGTTTTTT,CASSPLRDYPRRAGELFF
TRBJ2-1,TRBV28,TRBD2,NA,TGTGCCAGCACTTTGAGGGAGGGGCCTTTCCACAATGAGCAGTTCTTC,CASTLREGPFHNEQFF
TRBJ2-3,TRBV19,NA,NA,TGTGCCAGTAGTCCCCAAGACGGAGGCCTTGATACGCAGTATTTT,CASSPQDGGLDTQYF
TRBJ2-7,TRBV6-5,NA,once,TGTGCCAGCAGTTACTTAGCCTCGGGTGAGCAGTACTTC,CASSYLASGEQYF
TRBJ1-2,TRBV30,TRBD1,NA,TGTGCCTGTCCTACAGGGGGAAGGGGACGTGGCTACACCTTC,CACPTGGRGRGYTF
TRBJ1-1,TRBV30,NA,few,TGTGCCTGGAGTGTAGCTGATCTGTGGAGGGGGAACACTGAAGCTTTCTTT,CAWSVADLWRGNTEAFF
TRBJ1-2,TRBV5-4,TRBD1,NA,TGTGCCAGCAGCTCCGCCGACAGGGGGACTAATTTTAACTATGGCTACACCTTC,CASSSADRGTNFNYGYTF
TRBJ2-1,TRBV19,TRBD1,NA,TGTGCCAGTAGTCTGGGGACAGACTACAATGAGCAGTTCTTC,CASSLGTDYNEQFF